These 11 T cell receptor beta chains came from one sample sequenced in a study of read filtering for tumor transcriptome and immune sequencing. From about 400 ng of RNA, a library with molecular barcoded alpha/delta and beta/gamma adaptors was made. MiXCR, run by TCRdb on the reads, gives a single entry per CDR3 protein. This table holds almost 40,000 distinct CDR3 sequences, 11% to 15% found once. Sequencing was carried out using a population of CD138-negative cells sorted from bone marrow. These receptor sequences come from a donor aged 40 or over with multiple myeloma.

This clonotype was seen ten or more times. This chain links TRBV28 with TRBJ2-6, with D possibly matching TRBD2 (5 bases). This CDR3 spans 16 amino acids. V lost 5 bases and J 2 bases, leaving 13 bases between the germline ends. Germline CDR1 MDHEN, CDR2 SYDVKM. The CDR3 DNA follows: TGTGCCAGCAGTACATTTAAGGAGGCTGGGGCCAACGTCCTGACTTTC. Residues: CASSTFKEAGANVLTF.

This clonotype was counted between two and nine times. The rearrangement uses TRBV14 and TRBJ1-1; D remains unclear. Trimming removed 6 bases at V and 4 bases at J, with 15 bases between. The CDR3 runs to 14 residues. Germline V CDR1 and CDR2: SGHDN, FVKESK. The CDR3: CASRADGDPTEAFF. The DNA for the CDR3 is TGTGCCAGCAGAGCTGACGGAGACCCCACTGAAGCTTTCTTT.

The sample holds many counts of this clonotype. V and J are TRBV7-8 and TRBJ2-1; 10 bases line up with TRBD2. The germline CDR1 and CDR2 sequences are SGHVS and FQNEAQ. J was trimmed by 3 bases and V by 5 bases; bases with no gene match: 4. The CDR3 runs to 15 residues. The CDR3 sequence is CASSPSGGNYNEQFF. CDR3 nucleotides: TGTGCCAGCAGCCCTAGCGGGGGTAACTACAATGAGCAGTTCTTC.

On this clonotype itself: This likely reflects a read error, since a far larger clone is one base away. The chain links TRBV4-2 to TRBJ2-1, with D perhaps given as TRBD1 or TRBD2 (5 bases each). The CDR3 is made up of 14 amino acids. CDR1 is LGHNA and CDR2 is YNFKEQ in the germline V gene. In DNA form, the CDR3 reads TGCGCCAGCGGCCAAGGGGCGTTAGGAAATGAGCAGTTCTTC. It is translated as CASGQGALGNEQFF.

This clonotype came up a few times. This chain connects TRBV10-3 to TRBJ1-1; TRBD1 might be the D (6 bases). Trimming shortened V by 4 bases and J by 1 base, and 16 bases separated the two germline ends. The CDR3 has 16 amino acids. Germline CDR1 is ENHRY and CDR2 is SYGVKD. CDR3 DNA: TGTGCCATCAGTGGGAACAGGGAAGGGCGGAACACTGAAGCTTTCTTT. Translated, it gives CAISGNREGRNTEAFF.

This clonotype was detected ten times or more. This sequence joins TRBV7-2 and TRBJ1-1; D unclear. Trimming removed 2 bases at V and 0 bases at J, with 13 bases between. CDR1 SGHTA and CDR2 FQGNSA come from the germline V gene. This CDR3 contains 16 residues. The CDR3 protein is CASSLTPKTLNTEAFF. CDR3 in DNA: TGTGCCAGCAGCTTAACCCCGAAGACACTGAACACTGAAGCTTTCTTT.

This clonotype has ten or more counts. V is TRBV12-3 or TRBV12-4 and J is TRBJ2-3; D is uncertain. The CDR3 runs 14 residues. The V end lost 4 bases, the J end lost 1 base, and 9 bases lay between the germline ends. CDR3 region: CASSSRIGTDTQYF. The CDR3 bases are TGTGCCAGCAGTTCGCGGATTGGCACAGATACGCAGTATTTT.

This clonotype has at least ten counts. The chain couples TRBV25-1 to TRBJ2-5; 9 nucleotides line up with TRBD2. The junction had 9 bases not matched to a gene; V was cut back by 4 bases and J by 3 bases. Per germline, CDR1 MGHDK and CDR2 SYGVNS. The CDR3 is 16 residues long. As DNA, the CDR3 is TGTGCCAGCAGTGCCCCTCCCTCTAGCGGGGAAGAGACCCAGTACTTC. Translating it yields CASSAPPSSGEETQYF. Using reference TRBV25-1 and TRBJ2-5 for the parts outside the CDR3, the full variable domain is EADIYQTPRYLVIGTGKKITLECSQTMGHDKMYWYQQDPGMELHLIHYSYGVNSTEKGDLSSESTVSRIRTEHFPLTLESARPSHTSQYLCASSAPPSSGEETQYFGPGTRLLVL.

This clonotype was detected ten times or more. This chain joins TRBV29-1 and TRBJ2-3; D remains unclear. The CDR3 contains 13 residues. V gave up 6 bases and J gave up 3 bases, with 13 bases separating them. CDR1 and CDR2 (germline): SQVTM, ANQGSEA. This CDR3 is CSVETLGTDTQYF. The DNA of the CDR3 is TGCAGCGTCGAAACTCTTGGAACAGATACGCAGTATTTT.

This clonotype came up many times. V is TRBV7-2 and J is TRBJ2-1; possibly TRBD2 for D (5 bases). The germline CDR1 and CDR2 sequences are SGHTA and FQGNSA. Trimming left V 1 base short and J 13 bases short, with 23 bases between. The CDR3 is made up of 16 amino acids. In DNA form, the CDR3 reads TGTGCCAGCAGCTTAGGTTGGACCCAACTAGACTCCGACCAGTTCTTC. Protein sequence: CASSLGWTQLDSDQFF.

This clonotype has a count of ten or more. The J gene is TRBJ2-1, the V gene TRBV7-8, with D perhaps being TRBD1 or TRBD2 (7 bases each). The germline CDR1 and CDR2 sequences are SGHVS and FQNEAQ. Trimming pared 4 bases from V and 2 bases from J, leaving 18 bases between. This CDR3 region has 17 residues. The CDR3 loop is CASSYLQGGFPYNEQFF. The CDR3 DNA reads as TGTGCCAGCAGCTATCTTCAGGGGGGGTTTCCCTACAATGAGCAGTTCTTC.